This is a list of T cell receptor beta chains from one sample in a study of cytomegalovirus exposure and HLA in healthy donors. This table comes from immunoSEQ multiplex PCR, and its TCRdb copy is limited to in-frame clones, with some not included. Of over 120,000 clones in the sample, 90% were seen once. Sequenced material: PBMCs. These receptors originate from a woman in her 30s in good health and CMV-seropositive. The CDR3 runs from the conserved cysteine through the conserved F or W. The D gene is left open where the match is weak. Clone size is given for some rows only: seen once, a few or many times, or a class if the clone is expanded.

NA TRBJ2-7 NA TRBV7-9 TGTGCCAGCAGAACAGGGTACGAGCAGTACTTC CASRTGYEQYF
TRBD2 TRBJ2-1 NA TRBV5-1 TGCGCCAGCAGAAGGGGACTAGCGGGGGGCTTCGAGCAGTTCTTC CASRRGLAGGFEQFF
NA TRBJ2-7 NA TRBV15 TGTGCCACCAGCAGAGTCCGGTCCGCTTCGCACGAGCAGTACTTC CATSRVRSASHEQYF
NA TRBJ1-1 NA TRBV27 TGTGCCAGCACAGGGTTGGGGAACACTGAAGCTTTCTTT CASTGLGNTEAFF
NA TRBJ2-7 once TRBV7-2 TGTGCCAGCAGTTTTCAGGGGGGCCACGAGCAGTACTTC CASSFQGGHEQYF
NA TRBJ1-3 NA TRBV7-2 TGTGCCAGCAGCTTAACCCAGGGAAACACCATATATTTT CASSLTQGNTIYF
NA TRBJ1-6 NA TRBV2 TGTGCCAGCAGCGTAGACTCCTATAATTCACCCCTCCACTTT CASSVDSYNSPLHF
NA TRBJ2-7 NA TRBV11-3 TGTGCCAGCAGCCTAGGGCACTTGTGGGGGCAGGGTGTCTCCTACGAGCAGTACTTC CASSLGHLWGQGVSYEQYF
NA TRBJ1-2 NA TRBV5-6 TGTGCCAGCAGCTTGGGGTTAGAAGGGGCGAGCGGCTACACCTTC CASSLGLEGASGYTF
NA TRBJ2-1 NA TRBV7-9 TGTGCCAGCAGAAACGCGGTTGCGGGGAACCGTATAGGGTACAATGAGCAGTTCTTC CASRNAVAGNRIGYNEQFF
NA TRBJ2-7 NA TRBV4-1 TGCGCCAGCAGCCCAATAGGGAGCTCCTACGAGCAGTACTTC CASSPIGSSYEQYF
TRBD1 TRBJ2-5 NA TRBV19 TGTGCCAGTAGGGACAGGAGGTTGGGGACCCTCGGGACCCAGTACTTC CASRDRRLGTLGTQYF
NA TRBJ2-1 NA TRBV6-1 TGTGCCAGCAGGCTTCAGGGGTCCGGGGATGAGCAGTTCTTC CASRLQGSGDEQFF
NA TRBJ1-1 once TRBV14 TGTGCCAGCAGCCAAGAAGTACTTGGCACTGAAGCTTTCTTT CASSQEVLGTEAFF
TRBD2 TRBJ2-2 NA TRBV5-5 TGTGCCAGCAGCCCAGCGGGGATGAACACCGGGGAGCTGTTTTTT CASSPAGMNTGELFF
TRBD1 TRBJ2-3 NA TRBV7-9 TGTGCCAGCAGCGTGAGGACAGGGGTCGGCACAGATACGCAGTATTTT CASSVRTGVGTDTQYF
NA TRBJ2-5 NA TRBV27 TGTGCCAGCTCCCGTCTGGACAGACAAGAGACCCAGTACTTC CASSRLDRQETQYF
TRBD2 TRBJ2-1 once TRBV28 TGTGCCAGCACCATCGTGCGGGAGGGATTTCACAATGAGCAGTTCTTC CASTIVREGFHNEQFF
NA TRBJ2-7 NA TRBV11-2 TGTGCCAGCAGCTTAGTTGGACAGCTGAGCTCCTACGAGCAGTACTTC CASSLVGQLSSYEQYF
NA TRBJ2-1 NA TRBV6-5 TGTGCCAGCAGTCCTCGGGAGTCGGGGAATGAGCAGTTCTTC CASSPRESGNEQFF
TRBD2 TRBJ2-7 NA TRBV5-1 TGCGCCAGCAGCTTGGGGCTAGCGGGACTCTACGAGCAGTACTTC CASSLGLAGLYEQYF
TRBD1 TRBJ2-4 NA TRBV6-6 TGTGCCAGCAGAGACACAGGGGGAAGGGCCAAAAACATTCAGTACTTC CASRDTGGRAKNIQYF
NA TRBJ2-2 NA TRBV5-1 TGCGCCAGCAGCTGGGCTAGCCAGAACACCGGGGAGCTGTTTTTT CASSWASQNTGELFF
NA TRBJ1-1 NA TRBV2 TGTGCCAGCAGTTGGACAGAGAACACTGAAGCTTTCTTT CASSWTENTEAFF
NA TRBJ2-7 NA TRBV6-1 TGTGCCAGCAGGACAGAATTTGCGAACGAGCAGTACTTC CASRTEFANEQYF
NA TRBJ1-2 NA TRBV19 TGTGCCAGTAGTATAGGGGCTTCTCGCTACACCTTC CASSIGASRYTF
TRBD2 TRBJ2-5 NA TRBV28 TGTGCCAGCAGTAGCGGGACGACCTTTGAGACCCAGTACTTC CASSSGTTFETQYF